This TCR beta chain was sequenced during a study of CD8 T cells in Susac syndrome (dated by TCRdb to between 2018 and 2021). About the full investigation: Whether CD8+ T cell activation and differentiation in Susac syndrome was antigen driven was tested using repertoire sequencing. CD8+ T cell repertoire clonality was compared between eleven to twelve healthy donors, roughly 14 Susac syndrome patients and some 15 multiple sclerosis patients.

Peripheral blood CD8+ and CD4+ T cells from healthy donors, Susac syndrome patients and multiple sclerosis patients were profiled by high-throughput TCR beta sequencing. Healthy donors were included as age- and sex-matched controls. CD8+ TEMRA cells were enriched by FACS, while bulk CD8+ and CD4+ T cells were purified by magnetic negative isolation. Blood was drawn into EDTA tubes, processed within 24 hours, and PBMCs were isolated by density gradient centrifugation. PBMCs destined for TCR sequencing were cryopreserved in liquid nitrogen and later thawed in a 37 °C water bath. A purity of at least 90% was achieved for sorted or isolated CD4+, CD8+ and CD8+ TEMRA cells. RNA was extracted using the RNeasy kit, and about 0.5 to 1 ug of the RNA was reverse transcribed with random hexamers. TCR beta CDR3 regions were amplified with the immunoSEQ multiplex PCR assay covering 54 Vbeta and 13 Jbeta segments. To correct PCR amplification bias, a synthetic template baseline was used for both primer optimization and computational correction. The source study handled its data this way. Reads were annotated to V, D and J genes according to IMGT and were analyzed with immunoSEQ Analyzer, with only productive sequences retained. To calculate clonality, Shannon entropy was normalized by log2 of the number of productive unique sequences and then subtracted from one. For each patient and control, public and private clones were evaluated within the 100 most prevalent clones. Clones were defined as Susac-specific if absent from the healthy and MS cohorts, from 1052 published viral clones and from other ImmuneACCESS disease sequences. Using fastp trimming at Q25 and MiXCR clonotype assembly, TCRdb reanalyzed the public sequencing data and kept in-frame beta chains. Rows matching on CDR3 protein sequence are summarized as one entry with the most common DNA and genes. For this entry, the V and J calls and clone size follow TCRdb and not the study's own pipeline. The sample data list around 46,000 distinct CDR3 sequences, and about 91% of these were observed just once. The leading ten clones occupy around 0.4% of the sample.

Comments on this clonotype: Its antigen is not yet known. Base qualities were left out, and no much larger clone turns up one base away.

In the germline V gene (reference sequence), CDR1 corresponds to GTSNPN and CDR2 to SVGIG. The CDR3 measures 11 amino acids from cysteine to phenylalanine. Of all the DNA, just the CDR3 is kept, 33 bases in frame from base 1. The junction shows trimming of 0 bases on V and 0 bases on J, plus 0 bases between the germline ends. Overall results and qualifications from the work: The number of individuals in the TCR sequencing and HLA analysis was recognized as being relatively small.

The chain uses TRBV30 and TRBJ2-7, with no reliable assignment of the D segment. The sequence was collected from a human donor in good health. Input material: CD8+ T cells from PBMCs. CDR3 loop: CAWSVSYEQYF. At the DNA level, the sequence is TGTGCCTGGAGTGTCTCCTACGAGCAGTACTTC.